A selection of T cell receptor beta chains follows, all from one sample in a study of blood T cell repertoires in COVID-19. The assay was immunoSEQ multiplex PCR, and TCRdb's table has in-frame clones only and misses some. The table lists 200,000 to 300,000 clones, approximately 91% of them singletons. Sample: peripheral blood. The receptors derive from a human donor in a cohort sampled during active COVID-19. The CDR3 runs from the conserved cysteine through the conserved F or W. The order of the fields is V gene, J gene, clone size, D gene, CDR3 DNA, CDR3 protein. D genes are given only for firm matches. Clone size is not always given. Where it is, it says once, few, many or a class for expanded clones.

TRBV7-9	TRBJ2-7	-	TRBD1	TGTGCCAGCAGCTCCGGACAGGGGGCGAACGAGCAGTACTTC	CASSSGQGANEQYF
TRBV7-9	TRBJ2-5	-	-	TGTGCCAGCAGCTTAGCGTGGGGGGACGGGACCCAGTACTTC	CASSLAWGDGTQYF
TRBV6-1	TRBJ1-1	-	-	TGTGCCAGCAGTGAACACATGAACACTGAAGCTTTCTTT	CASSEHMNTEAFF
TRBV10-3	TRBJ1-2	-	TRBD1	TGTGCTTCAGGGGGACAGGGGGCGATTGTCCATGGCTACACCTTC	CASGGQGAIVHGYTF
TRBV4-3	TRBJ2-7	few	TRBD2	TGCGCCAGCAGCCCAACGGGACTAGCGGTAAACCCCTACGAGCAGTACTTC	CASSPTGLAVNPYEQYF
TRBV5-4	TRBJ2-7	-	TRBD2	TGTGCCAGCACTGATCTAGCGGGTGGCCTGAGCTCCTACGAGCAGTACTTC	CASTDLAGGLSSYEQYF
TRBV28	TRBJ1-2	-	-	TGTGCCAGCAGTTTTCGGAGAATTATATATGGCTACACCTTC	CASSFRRIIYGYTF
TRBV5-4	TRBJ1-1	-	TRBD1	TGTGCCAGCACCACCGGGACAGAGGACACTGAAGCTTTCTTT	CASTTGTEDTEAFF
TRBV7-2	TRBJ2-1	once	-	TGTGCCAGCAGCCCCGTAGCGGGACAGTACAATGAGCAGTTCTTC	CASSPVAGQYNEQFF
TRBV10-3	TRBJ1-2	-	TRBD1	TGTGCCATCAGACCCCCGACAGGGTCTATGTATGGCTACACCTTC	CAIRPPTGSMYGYTF
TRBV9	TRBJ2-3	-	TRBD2	TGTGCCAGCAGCCCAACGGGGGGGCCCACAGATACGCAGTATTTT	CASSPTGGPTDTQYF
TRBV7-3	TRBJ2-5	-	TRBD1	TGTGCCAGCAGCTCAGAAGGACAGGGTGGAGAGACCCAGTACTTC	CASSSEGQGGETQYF
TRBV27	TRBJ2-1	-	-	TGTGCCAGCAGTTTACTTCTGGACAGCTACAATGAGCAGTTCTTC	CASSLLLDSYNEQFF
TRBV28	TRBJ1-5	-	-	TGTGCCAGCAGGACAGGACAGTATAGCAATCAGCCCCAGCATTTT	CASRTGQYSNQPQHF
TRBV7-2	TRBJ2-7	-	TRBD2	TGTGCCAGCAGCGACCTACTAGCGGGGCGCCCCTTCGAGCAGTACTTC	CASSDLLAGRPFEQYF
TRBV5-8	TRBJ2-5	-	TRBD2	TGTGCCAGCAGCCCTGCCCCTTGGCGGGAGTCGGGGGAGACCCAGTACTTC	CASSPAPWRESGETQYF
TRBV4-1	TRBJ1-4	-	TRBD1	TGCGCCAGCAGCCGTGGACAGGGTATGGCTAATGAAAAACTGTTTTTT	CASSRGQGMANEKLFF
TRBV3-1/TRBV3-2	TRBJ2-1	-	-	TGTGCCAGCAGCCAAGATGCACAGCCGGGACTTGAGCAGTTCTTC	CASSQDAQPGLEQFF
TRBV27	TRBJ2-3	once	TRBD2	TGTGCCAGCACCTTTCCCTTACTAGCGGCCCGAGATACGCAGTATTTT	CASTFPLLAARDTQYF
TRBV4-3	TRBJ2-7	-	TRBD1	TGCGCCAGCAGCCGCGGCCTCGGGACAGAAGGATACTACGAGCAGTACTTC	CASSRGLGTEGYYEQYF
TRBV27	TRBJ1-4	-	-	TGTGCCAGCATGGGGGAGGGGTCCCTCTCAACTAATGAAAAACTGTTTTTT	CASMGEGSLSTNEKLFF
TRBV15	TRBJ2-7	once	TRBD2	TGTGCCACCAGCAGAGAAGGTCTAGCGGGAGGGCCTAAGGGCCACGAGCAGTACTTC	CATSREGLAGGPKGHEQYF
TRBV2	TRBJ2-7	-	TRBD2	TGTGCCAGCAGCTCGGGACTAGCGGGGACGCAACCCTACGAGCAGTACTTC	CASSSGLAGTQPYEQYF
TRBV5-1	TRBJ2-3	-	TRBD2	TGCGCCAGCAGCCCGGTAGCGGGAGGGGTTTCAGATACGCAGTATTTT	CASSPVAGGVSDTQYF
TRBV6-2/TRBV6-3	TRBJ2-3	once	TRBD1	TGTGCCAGCAGCTCCCGGGACAGGGAGGCAGATACGCAGTATTTT	CASSSRDREADTQYF
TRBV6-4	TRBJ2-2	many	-	TGTGCCAGCAGTGAGGGGGCCACCGGGGAGCTGTTTTTT	CASSEGATGELFF
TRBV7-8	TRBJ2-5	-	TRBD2	TGTGCCAGCAGCTTAGTAGGTTGGGCGGGAGAAGAGACCCAGTACTTC	CASSLVGWAGEETQYF
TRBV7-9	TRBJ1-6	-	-	TGTGCCAGCAGCTTAGCGGGCGGGGGCCGTGTCAATTCACCCCTCCACTTT	CASSLAGGGRVNSPLHF
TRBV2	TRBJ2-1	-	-	TGTGCCAGCAGTGAAGGAGTCGGTAATGAGCAGTTCTTC	CASSEGVGNEQFF
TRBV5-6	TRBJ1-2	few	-	TGTGCCAGCAGCTTACAGGGAGGGGCGGTGGAGGGCTACACCTTC	CASSLQGGAVEGYTF
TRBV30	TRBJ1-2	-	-	TGTGCCTGGGAAACTCCTAACTATGGCTACACCTTC	CAWETPNYGYTF
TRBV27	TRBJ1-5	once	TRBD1	TGTGCCAGCAGTTTATGGGGGACCCCGGGACCGCAGGGGGTCAATCAGCCCCAGCATTTT	CASSLWGTPGPQGVNQPQHF
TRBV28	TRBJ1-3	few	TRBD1	TGTGCCAGCAGTTTAAGTGGGACAGAGAGCTCTGGAAACACCATATATTTT	CASSLSGTESSGNTIYF
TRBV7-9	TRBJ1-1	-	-	TGTGCCAGCAGCTTGTTAAACAGGGAGAACACTGAAGCTTTCTTT	CASSLLNRENTEAFF
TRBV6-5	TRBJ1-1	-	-	TGTGCCAGCAGGGACAGATCGAGGGACACTGAAGCTTTCTTT	CASRDRSRDTEAFF
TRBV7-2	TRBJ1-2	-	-	TGTGCCAGCAGCTTCTCGGACCTACAGGATGGCTACACCTTC	CASSFSDLQDGYTF
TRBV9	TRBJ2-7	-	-	TGTGCCAGCAGCGTTACGGGAGAGAATTACGAGCAGTACTTC	CASSVTGENYEQYF
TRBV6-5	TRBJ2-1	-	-	TGTGCCAGCAGGAGCTCCTACAATGAGCAGTTCTTC	CASRSSYNEQFF
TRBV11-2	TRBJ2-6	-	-	TGTGCCAGCAGACTAGCAGGGACCGGGGCCAACGTCCTGACTTTC	CASRLAGTGANVLTF
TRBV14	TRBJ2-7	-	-	TGTGCCAGCAGCCAATCCCGGGTCTCCTTAAGGTACGAGCAGTACTTC	CASSQSRVSLRYEQYF
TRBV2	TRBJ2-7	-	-	TGTGCCAGCAGTGTTTATACCGACTGTTACTTC	CASSVYTDCYF
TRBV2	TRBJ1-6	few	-	TGTGCCAGCAGTGAGGGGAGGGGGTCACCCCTCCACTTT	CASSEGRGSPLHF
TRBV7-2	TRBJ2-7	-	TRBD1	TGTGCCAGCAGCTTAGCCGGACAGGGAGATTTTCCCTACGAGCAGTACTTC	CASSLAGQGDFPYEQYF
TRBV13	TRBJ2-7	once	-	TGTGCCAGCAGCACCTTTACAGAGAACTACGAGCAGTACTTC	CASSTFTENYEQYF
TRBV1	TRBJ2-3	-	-	TGCACCAGCCTTCAGGGACCGGGACACACAGATACGCAGTATTTT	CTSLQGPGHTDTQYF